This entry lists 9 T cell receptor beta chains sequenced from one sample in a study of glioma-infiltrating T cells after dendritic cell vaccination. The table came from immunoSEQ multiplex PCR; TCRdb's copy has only in-frame clones and leaves some out. The sample lists about 50,000 clones; over 75% were seen once. Sequencing used blood, obtained before dendritic cell vaccination. Receptor source: a human donor with glioblastoma.

V and J are TRBV6-9 and TRBJ1-6; possibly TRBD1 for D (5 bases). Trimming took 4 bases from V and 10 from J, leaving 11 bases between them. Germline CDR1 is MNHGY and CDR2 is SVAAGI. The CDR3 has 13 amino acids. The DNA for the CDR3 is TGTGCCAGCAGTTGGAGGGGAAGCTCACCCCTCCACTTT. As protein: CASSWRGSSPLHF.

The chain joins TRBV19 to TRBJ1-2, with a possible D match to TRBD1 (5 bases). This CDR3 comprises 13 residues. The V end lost 5 bases, the J end lost 3 bases, and 10 bases lay between the germline ends. The germline V gene has CDR1 LNHDA and CDR2 SQIVND (reference sequence). As DNA, the CDR3 is TGTGCCAGTAGTCCCCGGGGGGACTATGGCTACACCTTC. Amino acid sequence: CASSPRGDYGYTF.

The chain couples TRBV5-1 to TRBJ1-4; D gene ambiguous. The CDR3 has 16 amino acids. Trimming shortened V by 1 base and J by 0 bases, and 10 bases separated the two germline ends. In germline, CDR1 is SGHRS, CDR2 YFSETQ. CDR3 in DNA: TGCGCCAGCAGCTTGTACAACACCGCAACTAATGAAAAACTGTTTTTT. It translates to CASSLYNTATNEKLFF.

This sequence joins TRBV6-5 and TRBJ1-5; weak D call: TRBD1 (6 bases). There are 15 residues in the CDR3. V gave up 2 bases and J gave up 6 bases, with 14 bases separating them. The germline gives CDR1 MNHEY, CDR2 SVGAGI. CDR3 amino acids: CASSYRRGAGQPQHF. In DNA form, the CDR3 reads TGTGCCAGCAGTTACCGGCGGGGGGCCGGTCAGCCCCAGCATTTT.

This clone was detected a few times. The chain couples TRBV29-1 to TRBJ2-7; TRBD1 matches at 7 bases. V lost 1 base, J lost 6 bases, and 12 bases stayed unmatched. Looked up from germline, CDR1 is SQVTM and CDR2 is ANQGSEA. The CDR3 sequence is 15 residues long. This CDR3 reads CSVEARSTGAAEQYF. The CDR3 DNA reads as TGCAGCGTTGAAGCCCGGAGCACAGGGGCTGCCGAGCAGTACTTC.

The genes are TRBV11-3 and TRBJ2-7; D ambiguous. The V and J ends lost 5 bases and 7 bases respectively, with 15 bases between them. There are 13 residues in the CDR3. Germline-derived CDR1 and CDR2 are SGHNT and YENEEA. CDR3 sequence (DNA): TGTGCCAGCAGCCCACCCTCGCTTCGGGAGCAGTACTTC. Protein product: CASSPPSLREQYF.

The chain has TRBV11-3 and TRBJ2-1; D is possibly TRBD1 (5 bases). The CDR3 runs 15 residues. The V gene's germline CDR1 is SGHNT and CDR2 YENEEA. V was cut by 4 bases and J by 6 bases, with 16 bases left in between. CDR3 loop: CASSYDKQDSNEQFF. The CDR3 region has the DNA TGTGCCAGCAGCTACGACAAACAGGATTCCAATGAGCAGTTCTTC.

This chain joins TRBV2 and TRBJ2-1; 10 bases match TRBD1. This CDR3 region has 14 residues. Per germline, CDR1 SNHLY and CDR2 FYNNEI. The V gene end was trimmed by 1 base and the J gene end by 8 bases; junction bases not matched to a gene: 2. Here the CDR3 reads CASSEGTGGYEQFF. The CDR3 bases are TGTGCCAGCAGTGAAGGGACAGGGGGATATGAGCAGTTCTTC.

The V call is TRBV5-1, the J call TRBJ2-7; weak D call: TRBD2 (7 bases). Germline lookup yields CDR1 SGHRS and CDR2 YFSETQ. CDR3 length: 15 amino acids. Deletions cut 4 bases from V and 3 bases from J, with 17 bases between. The CDR3 DNA reads TGCGCCAGCAGCCTGGGGGGGCCACTGATCTACGAGCAGTACTTC. This translates into CASSLGGPLIYEQYF.